These 26 T cell receptor beta chains were all obtained from the same sample, sequenced in a study of regulatory T cells in long-lasting Graves disease. Building of the TCR beta libraries involved iRepertoire HTBI primers and Arm-PCR of CDR3 regions. TCRdb re-called the multiplex PCR reads through MiXCR, storing one row per CDR3 protein. The repertoire holds about 620,000 distinct CDR3 sequences, with 15% to 20% as singletons. As to time point: newly diagnosed GD, antithyroid drugs for less than 3 months. TCR sequences were obtained from RNA taken from PBMCs. This sample also appeared in a second study, on T cells in Graves' hyperthyroidism and ophthalmopathy.

The sample was peripheral blood mononuclear cells (PBMCs), taken at new diagnosis, from a patient treated with antithyroid drugs. The receptors shown here come from a woman aged 30 to 39 with Graves disease.

In this sample, this clonotype turned up a few times. This chain connects TRBV6-4 to TRBJ2-6; D unresolved. Trimming left V 3 bases short and J 0 bases short, with 12 bases between. The germline gives CDR1 MRHNA, CDR2 SNTAGT. CDR3 length: 17 residues. The CDR3 bases are TGTGCCAGCAGTGAATATTATGGGAACTCTGGGGCCAACGTCCTGACTTTC. Encoded protein: CASSEYYGNSGANVLTF.

The J gene is TRBJ2-1, the V gene TRBV19, with 10 nucleotides matching TRBD2. Trimming removed 7 bases from V and 6 bases from J; junction bases left unmatched: 18. Germline V gene lookup returns CDR1 LNHDA and CDR2 SQIVND (reference sequence). The CDR3 runs 18 residues. CDR3 region: CASISKGSGRVGSNEQFF. The CDR3 coding sequence is TGTGCCAGTATCTCTAAGGGCAGCGGGAGGGTAGGATCCAATGAGCAGTTCTTC. The variable domain in full, with the rest retrieved from reference TRBV19 and TRBJ2-1, is DGGITQSPKYLFRKEGQNVTLSCEQNLNHDAMYWYRQDPGQGLRLIYYSQIVNDFQKGDIAEGYSVSREKKESFPLTVTSAQKNPTAFYLCASISKGSGRVGSNEQFFGPGTRLTVL.

The chain recombines TRBV19 with TRBJ2-6; D remains unclear. The germline V gene encodes CDR1 LNHDA and CDR2 SQIVND (reference sequence). V shed 6 bases and J shed 0 bases, with 9 bases lying between them. This CDR3 has 15 amino acids. DNA for the CDR3: TGTGCCAGTAGCACAGCGTTCTCTGGGGCCAACGTCCTGACTTTC. It codes for CASSTAFSGANVLTF.

J is TRBJ1-1 and V is TRBV10-3; D unclear. The CDR3 is made up of 11 amino acids. The germline V and J ends were trimmed by 9 bases and 4 bases, with 9 bases remaining between them. In germline, CDR1 is ENHRY, CDR2 SYGVKD. CDR3 amino acids: CAILIGTEAFF. The CDR3 nucleotides read TGTGCCATTTTAATTGGCACTGAAGCTTTCTTT.

The table lists this clonotype with many counts. The V and J genes are TRBV2 and TRBJ2-1; 7 positions match TRBD2. This CDR3 region has 12 residues. CDR1 and CDR2 from the germline V gene are SNHLY and FYNNEI. With 4 bases clipped from V and 15 bases from J, the junction kept 9 bases outside the gene matches. The CDR3 is CASSAGGPGGFF. Written as DNA, the CDR3 is TGTGCCAGCAGTGCTGGCGGACCGGGGGGGTTCTTC. The full variable domain, in which reference TRBV2 and TRBJ2-1 provide the parts outside the CDR3, is EPEVTQTPSHQVTQMGQEVILRCVPISNHLYFYWYRQILGQKVEFLVSFYNNEISEKSEIFDDQFSVERPDGSNFTLKIRSTKLEDSAMYFCASSAGGPGGFFGPGTRLTVL.

The chain joins TRBV6-5 to TRBJ2-1; 8 bases agree with TRBD2. Germline V CDR1 and CDR2: MNHEY, SVGAGI. Trimming removed 4 bases from V and 8 bases from J; junction bases left unmatched: 10. The CDR3 runs 15 residues. The CDR3 reads CASSSPGTRGDEQFF. The CDR3, as DNA: TGTGCCAGCAGTTCCCCCGGGACTAGAGGTGATGAGCAGTTCTTC.

The chain is built from TRBV28 and TRBJ1-6; D is unresolved. This CDR3 comprises 13 residues. Germline assignment: CDR1 MDHEN and CDR2 SYDVKM. The ends were cut back, 7 bases at V and 7 bases at J, with 11 bases in the middle. The CDR3 DNA reads as TGTGCCAGCAAGAGAAACCCCAATTCACCCCTCCACTTT. Its translation: CASKRNPNSPLHF.

At least ten counts were recorded for this clonotype. The V and J genes are TRBV6-5 and TRBJ1-5; no firm D call. This CDR3 comprises 14 residues. The ends were cut back, 1 base at V and 6 bases at J, with 10 bases in the middle. The germline gives CDR1 MNHEY, CDR2 SVGAGI. CDR3 loop: CASSYYAGSQPQHF. The CDR3 DNA is TGTGCCAGCAGTTACTACGCTGGTTCTCAGCCCCAGCATTTT.

The sample holds a few counts of this clonotype. This CDR3 is CSARRSVAGISNQPQHF. Written as DNA, the CDR3 is TGCAGTGCTAGACGGTCTGTGGCAGGGATTAGCAATCAGCCCCAGCATTTT. The chain employs TRBV20-1 and TRBJ1-5; maybe TRBD1 (5 bases). CDR3 length: 17 amino acids. V dropped 2 bases and J dropped 0 bases, with 17 bases sitting between them. Germline loops: CDR1 DFQATT, CDR2 SNEGSKA (reference sequence).

Ten or more counts support this clonotype. The chain recombines TRBV7-9 with TRBJ2-3, with D perhaps TRBD1 (7 bases). The CDR3 runs 17 residues. V shed 7 bases and J shed 2 bases, with 22 bases lying between them. The germline V gene has CDR1 SEHNR and CDR2 FQNEAQ (reference sequence). CDR3 sequence (DNA): TGTGCCAGCAACTATAAGGAGGGGGCAGGAGACACAGATACGCAGTATTTT. This gives the protein CASNYKEGAGDTDTQYF.

V usage is TRBV18 and J usage is TRBJ1-5, with 8 bases fitting TRBD1. CDR1 KGHSH and CDR2 LQKENI come from the germline V gene. The ends lost 5 bases at V and 0 bases at J; junction bases unmatched: 6. The CDR3 covers 16 residues. The CDR3 loop reads CASSTGTGYSNQPQHF. Written as DNA, the CDR3 is TGTGCCAGCTCAACCGGGACAGGCTATAGCAATCAGCCCCAGCATTTT.

This clonotype has a count of ten or more. The rearrangement links TRBV28 to TRBJ2-7; perhaps D is TRBD1 or TRBD2 (6 bases each). V was shortened by 7 bases and J by 2 bases, with 18 bases between the two germline ends. Looked up from germline, CDR1 is MDHEN and CDR2 is SYDVKM. The CDR3 is made up of 15 amino acids. The CDR3 here is CASNPGAAGTYEQYF. CDR3 DNA sequence: TGTGCCAGCAACCCGGGGGCTGCGGGCACCTACGAGCAGTACTTC.

This chain connects TRBV28 to TRBJ2-6, with 7 bases aligning to TRBD2. V dropped 3 bases and J dropped 0; count of bases not matched to a gene: 20. Germline CDR1 reads MDHEN; CDR2 reads SYDVKM. The CDR3 contains 22 residues. CDR3 coding DNA: TGTGCCAGCAGTTTTCCCATTATGAGCAGGGAGGGTGACCCCTCTGGGGCCAACGTCCTGACTTTC. Its protein is CASSFPIMSREGDPSGANVLTF.

This clonotype was counted ten times or more. An end of the junction does not agree with germline; a read error may underlie this. J is TRBJ1-1 and V is TRBV5-1, with no clear D. CDR3 size: 13 residues. The germline CDR1 and CDR2 sequences are SGHRS and YFSETQ. The CDR3 DNA sequence: TGTGCCAGCAGCTTACAAATGAACACTGAAGCTTTCTTT. The encoded protein is CASSLQMNTEAFF.

This clonotype was recorded many times. The chain combines TRBV28 with TRBJ2-1; 7 bases align to TRBD1. The CDR3 has 15 residues. The germline CDR1 and CDR2 sequences are MDHEN and SYDVKM. Unmatched junction bases numbered 10, after V lost 5 bases and J lost 6 bases. Written as DNA, the CDR3 is TGTGCCAGCAGTCCCCTGACAGGGTTAAGCAATGAGCAGTTCTTC. This gives the protein CASSPLTGLSNEQFF.

This clonotype appeared once. The DNA is left out, because the CDR3 cannot be placed on it with certainty; the CDR3 is given as TCRdb lists it. V gene TRBV28 combines with J gene TRBJ1-5; the table's TRBD1 call for D was not verified on the DNA. With termini counted, the CDR3 has 23 amino acids. The germline V gene has CDR1 MDHEN and CDR2 SYDVKM. The chain's CDR3 is CASSLVGGQAYEQYFGPGQPQHF.

In its sample, this clonotype was seen many times. V is TRBV12-3 or TRBV12-4 and J is TRBJ2-7; no clear D. The CDR3 extends over 13 amino acids. V was cut by 2 bases and J by 5 bases, with 10 bases left in between. The CDR3 is CASSLKAGHEQYF. The DNA for the CDR3 is TGTGCCAGCAGTTTAAAGGCCGGACACGAGCAGTACTTC.

In its sample, this clonotype was seen many times. The chain couples TRBV27 to TRBJ1-1; D not resolved. Germline V gene data show CDR1 as MNHEY and CDR2 as SMNVEV (reference sequence). Between the trimmed V and J ends, which lost 4 bases and 8 bases, there was a span of 17 bases. The CDR3 is 14 residues long. The CDR3 DNA sequence: TGTGCCAGCAGTTCACCTCCCTCTGTCGGGGAAGCTTTCTTT. Its translation is CASSSPPSVGEAFF.

Many counts were recorded for this clonotype. For the CDR3, the DNA is TGTGCCAGCAGGCCCGGACTAGCGGGACTTCAAGAGACCCAGTACTTC. Encoded protein: CASRPGLAGLQETQYF. This rearrangement joins TRBV7-9 to TRBJ2-5; 12 positions agree with TRBD2. CDR1 is SEHNR and CDR2 is FQNEAQ in the germline V gene (reference sequence). The V gene end was trimmed by 6 bases and the J gene end by 2 bases; junction bases not matched to a gene: 7. The CDR3 runs 16 residues.

This clonotype showed up many times. The CDR3 DNA is TGTGCCAGCAGTTTGAACAGGGGAGTTTTCTACGAGCAGTACTTC. As protein: CASSLNRGVFYEQYF. The rearrangement joins TRBV12-3 or TRBV12-4 to TRBJ2-7, with TRBD1 matching over 7 bases. This CDR3 region has 15 residues. V lost 3 bases, J lost 3 bases, and 8 bases stayed unmatched.

The CDR3 reads CASRPTGTQNIQYF. The CDR3 nucleotides are TGTGCCAGCAGACCCACCGGGACGCAGAACATTCAGTACTTC. The V gene is TRBV6-2 or TRBV6-3, the J gene TRBJ2-4; D possibly matches TRBD1 or TRBD2 (5 bases each). This CDR3 contains 14 residues. Trimming left V 6 bases short and J 7 bases short, with 16 bases between. Germline V lookup: CDR1 MNHEY, CDR2 SVGEGT.

There are a few counts of this clonotype. The chain uses TRBV29-1 and TRBJ2-5, with TRBD1 identical over 7 bases. Germline-derived CDR1 and CDR2 are SQVTM and ANQGSEA. CDR3 size: 12 residues. The CDR3 DNA sequence: TGCATGGTTAGGGACAGTCAAGAGACCCAGTACTTC. Amino acids: CMVRDSQETQYF.

The sample holds many counts of this clonotype. The rearrangement links TRBV2 to TRBJ2-5; 10 bases map to TRBD2. This CDR3 contains 14 residues. V lost 8 bases to trimming and J lost 1 base; unmatched junction nucleotides: 4. The germline gives CDR1 SNHLY, CDR2 FYNNEI. The CDR3 protein is CASGGLATQETQYF. CDR3 DNA: TGTGCCAGCGGGGGACTAGCGACCCAAGAGACCCAGTACTTC.

This clonotype occurred many times. CDR3 protein: CASSFFKPYEQYF. As DNA, the CDR3 is TGTGCCAGCAGTTTTTTCAAACCCTACGAGCAGTACTTC. The V and J genes are TRBV28 and TRBJ2-7, with D hard to call. V was clipped by 3 bases and J by 2 bases, with 8 bases between them. CDR1 is MDHEN and CDR2 is SYDVKM in the germline V gene. This CDR3 contains 13 residues.

This clonotype was found many times. The chain combines TRBV27 with TRBJ1-2; D gene unclear. The germline V gene has CDR1 MNHEY and CDR2 SMNVEV (reference sequence). The CDR3 runs 12 residues. V was trimmed by 5 bases and J by 0 bases, leaving 4 bases between them. CDR3 sequence reads: CASSRANYGYTF. The CDR3 region has the DNA TGTGCCAGCAGTCGGGCTAACTATGGCTACACCTTC.

This clonotype was picked up many times. The CDR3 region is CATEKSGEMNTEAFF. The DNA for the CDR3 is TGTGCCACCGAGAAATCAGGGGAAATGAACACTGAAGCTTTCTTT. This sequence joins TRBV15 and TRBJ1-1, with a possible D match to TRBD1 (6 bases). V was shortened by 8 bases and J by 0 bases, with 16 bases between the two germline ends. CDR3 size: 15 residues. The V gene's germline CDR1 is LNHNV and CDR2 YYDKDF (reference sequence).